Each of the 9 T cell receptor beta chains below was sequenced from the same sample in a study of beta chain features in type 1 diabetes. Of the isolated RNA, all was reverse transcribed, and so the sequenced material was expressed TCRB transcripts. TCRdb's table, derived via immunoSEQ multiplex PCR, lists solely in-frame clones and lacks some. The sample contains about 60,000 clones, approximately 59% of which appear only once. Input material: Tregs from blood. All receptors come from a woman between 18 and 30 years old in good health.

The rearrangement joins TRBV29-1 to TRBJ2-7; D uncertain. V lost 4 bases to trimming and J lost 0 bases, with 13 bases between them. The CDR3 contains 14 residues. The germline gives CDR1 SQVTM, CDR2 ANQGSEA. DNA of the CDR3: TGCAGCGTTGTAGAACAGTTAATCTCCTACGAGCAGTACTTC. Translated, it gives CSVVEQLISYEQYF.

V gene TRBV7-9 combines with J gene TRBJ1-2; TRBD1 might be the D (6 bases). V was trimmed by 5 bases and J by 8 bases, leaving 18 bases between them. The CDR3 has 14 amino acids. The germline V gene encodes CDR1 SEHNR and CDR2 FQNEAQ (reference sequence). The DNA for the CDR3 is TGTGCCAGCAGCGTATCACAGGGTTTATTGGGCTACACCTTC. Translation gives CASSVSQGLLGYTF.

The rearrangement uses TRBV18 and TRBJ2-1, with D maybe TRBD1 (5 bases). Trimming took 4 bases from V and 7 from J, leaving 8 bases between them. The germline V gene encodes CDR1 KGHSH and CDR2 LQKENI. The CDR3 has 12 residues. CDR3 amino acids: CASSLRQNEQFF. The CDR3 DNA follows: TGTGCCAGCTCACTTCGACAGAATGAGCAGTTCTTC.

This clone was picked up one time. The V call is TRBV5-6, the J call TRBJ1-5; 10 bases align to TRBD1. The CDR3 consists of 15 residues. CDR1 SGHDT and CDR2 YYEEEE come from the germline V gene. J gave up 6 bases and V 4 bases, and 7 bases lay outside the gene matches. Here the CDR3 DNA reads TGTGCCAGCAGCCGGACGGGGACAGGGGTTCAGCCCCAGCATTTT. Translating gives CASSRTGTGVQPQHF.

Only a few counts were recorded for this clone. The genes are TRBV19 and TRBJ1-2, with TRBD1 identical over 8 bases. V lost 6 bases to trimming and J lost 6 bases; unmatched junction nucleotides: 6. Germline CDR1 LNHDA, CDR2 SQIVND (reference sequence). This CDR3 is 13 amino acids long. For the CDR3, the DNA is TGTGCCAGTAGGAAGGACAGGGAGAATGGCTACACCTTC. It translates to CASRKDRENGYTF.

The CDR3 nucleotides are TGTGCCAGCAGTACACAGACTAGCGATGAGCAGTTCTTC. This translates into CASSTQTSDEQFF. This chain joins TRBV6-6 and TRBJ2-1; 8 bases are shared with TRBD2. Germline V gene data show CDR1 as MNHNY and CDR2 as SVGAGI (reference sequence). Germline trimming cut 5 bases from V and 8 bases from J; bases unmatched to any gene: 5. The CDR3 contains 13 residues.

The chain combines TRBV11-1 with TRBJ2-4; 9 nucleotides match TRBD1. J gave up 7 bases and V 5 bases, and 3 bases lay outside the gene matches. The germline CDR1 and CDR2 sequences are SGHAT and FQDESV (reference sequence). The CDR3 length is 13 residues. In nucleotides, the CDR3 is TGTGCCAGCAGCGGTGGACAGGGGAACATTCAGTACTTC. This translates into CASSGGQGNIQYF.

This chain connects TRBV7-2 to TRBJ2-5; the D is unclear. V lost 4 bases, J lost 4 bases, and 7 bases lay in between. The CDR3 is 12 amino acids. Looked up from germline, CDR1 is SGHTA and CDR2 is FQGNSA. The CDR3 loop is CASSSAAETQYF. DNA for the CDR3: TGTGCCAGCAGCTCTGCGGCAGAGACCCAGTACTTC.

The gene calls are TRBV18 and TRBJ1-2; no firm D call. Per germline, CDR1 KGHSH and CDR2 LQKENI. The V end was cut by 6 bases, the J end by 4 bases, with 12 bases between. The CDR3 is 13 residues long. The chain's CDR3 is CASSGVMSYGYTF. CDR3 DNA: TGTGCCAGCTCCGGGGTTATGAGCTATGGCTACACCTTC.